This record concerns one T cell receptor (beta chain) sequence. Its matching antigen is unknown. TCRdb recomputed calls from the reads with MiXCR, one row per CDR3 protein. The repertoire includes just under 500,000 distinct CDR3 sequences, around 35% of them detected once, and about 17% sits in the top ten. V shed 5 bases and J shed 2 bases, with 13 bases lying between them. The length of the CDR3 is 15 residues. CDR1 is SEHNR and CDR2 is FQNEAQ in the germline V gene (reference sequence). This entry is derived from a study of T cell repertoires in cytomegalovirus infection. Overall study results and limits: HLA-C-restricted TCR beta clonotypes specific for CMV led the ex vivo response.

This sequence joins TRBV7-9 and TRBJ2-1, with TRBD2 as a possible D gene (5 bases). The sample here was cultured PBMCs, taken from culture after CMV antigen stimulation. The sequence derives from a human donor in good health (CMV status not recorded). Some clones in this sample may be carry-over from other donors' samples. CDR3 bases: TGTGCCAGCAGCCCGATGGGGAGCACCTACAATGAGCAGTTCTTC. Translation: CASSPMGSTYNEQFF.